The T cell receptor beta chain under discussion was sequenced for a study of CD8 T cells in ankylosing spondylitis. In TCRdb, the 5' RACE reads were re-called with MiXCR into one record per CDR3 protein. The table shows about 90,000 distinct CDR3 sequences, with around 30% occurring only once. The CDR3 length is 14 residues. With 6 bases removed from V and 6 bases from J, the gap between germline ends came to 15 bases. Germline loops: CDR1 SNHLY, CDR2 FYNNEI. The chain recombines TRBV2 with TRBJ2-1, with D possibly matching TRBD2 (6 bases). Sample: blood, either unsorted or a sorted T cell fraction (not recorded which). This TCR came from a male donor with ankylosing spondylitis or in good health (not recorded which). The CDR3 DNA reads TGTGCCAGCAGGCGATCGGAGGGGCGCAATGAGCAGTTCTTC. Its translation is CASRRSEGRNEQFF. Filled out from reference TRBV2 and TRBJ2-1, the complete variable domain reads EPEVTQTPSHQVTQMGQEVILRCVPISNHLYFYWYRQILGQKVEFLVSFYNNEISEKSEIFDDQFSVERPDGSNFTLKIRSTKLEDSAMYFCASRRSEGRNEQFFGPGTRLTVL.